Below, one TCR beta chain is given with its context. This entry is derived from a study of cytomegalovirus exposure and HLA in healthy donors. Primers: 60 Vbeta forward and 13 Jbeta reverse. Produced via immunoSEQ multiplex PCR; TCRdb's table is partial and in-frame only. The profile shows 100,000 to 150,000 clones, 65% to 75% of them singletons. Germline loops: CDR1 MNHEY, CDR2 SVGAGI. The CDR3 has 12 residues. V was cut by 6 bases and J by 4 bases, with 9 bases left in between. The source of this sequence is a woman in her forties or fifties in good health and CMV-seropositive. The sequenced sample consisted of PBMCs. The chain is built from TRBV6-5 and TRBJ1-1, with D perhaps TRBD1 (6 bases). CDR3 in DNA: TGTGCCAGCAGACAGGGCGGCACTGAAGCTTTCTTT. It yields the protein CASRQGGTEAFF.